This TCR beta chain appears in the sequencing data of a study of blood T cell repertoires in COVID-19. The wider study: Both acute and convalescent COVID-19 samples were obtained from the United States, Italy and Spain. Sources were T cells, B-cell-depleted T cells, or PBMCs; the material itself was cDNA or gDNA.

TCRdb's copy holds only in-frame clones and misses some; the assay was immunoSEQ multiplex PCR. The sample consists of some 110,000 clones, roughly 89% of them appearing once. CDR3 length: 16 amino acids. The V and J ends lost 1 base and 4 bases, in that order; junction bases with no gene match: 7. In germline, CDR1 is SGHNT, CDR2 YENEEA. The chain carries TRBV11-3 and TRBJ2-3; 8 nucleotides line up with TRBD2. This TCR was sampled from a human donor in a cohort sampled during active COVID-19. Sequencing was done on a sample of peripheral blood. DNA of the CDR3: TGTGCCAGCAGCTTAGGAGCATGGCGGGAGGCAGATACGCAGTATTTT. Its protein product is CASSLGAWREADTQYF.